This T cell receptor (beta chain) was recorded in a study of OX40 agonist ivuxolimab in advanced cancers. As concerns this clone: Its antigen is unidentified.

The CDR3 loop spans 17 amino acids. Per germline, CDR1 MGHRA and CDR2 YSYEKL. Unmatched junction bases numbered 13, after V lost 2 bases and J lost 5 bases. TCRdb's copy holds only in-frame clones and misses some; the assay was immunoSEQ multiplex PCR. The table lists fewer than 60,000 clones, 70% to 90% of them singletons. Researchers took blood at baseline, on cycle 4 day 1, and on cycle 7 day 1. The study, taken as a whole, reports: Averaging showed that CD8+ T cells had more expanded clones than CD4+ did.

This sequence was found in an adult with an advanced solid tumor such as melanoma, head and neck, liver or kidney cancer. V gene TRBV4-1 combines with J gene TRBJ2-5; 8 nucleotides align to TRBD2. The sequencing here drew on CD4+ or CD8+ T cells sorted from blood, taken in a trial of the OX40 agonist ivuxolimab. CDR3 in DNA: TGCGCCAGCAGCCAATACGGGACGGGAGGGAGGATCGAGACCCAGTACTTC. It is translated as CASSQYGTGGRIETQYF.